The rows below give T cell receptor beta chains drawn from one sample of a study of blood T cells in healthy people across ages. TCRdb itself ran the 5' RACE reads through MiXCR, one entry per CDR3 protein. The profile shows some 800,000 distinct CDR3 sequences, around a quarter of them singletons. This same sample was also taken into another study, of T cells of mothers and their children.

Sequenced input: blood. The receptors were gathered from a boy aged 10-17 years in good health. Both conserved end residues are trimmed from each CDR3.

v_gene,j_gene,CDR3aa
TRBV4-3,TRBJ2-1,ASSRLLAEQDSYNEQF
TRBV12-3/TRBV12-4,NA,ASSSTLAGGGLDRPNEQF
TRBV6-6,TRBJ2-7,ASSYAPAPYEQY
TRBV29-1,TRBJ2-4,SAAGQFKNIQY
TRBV7-9,NA,ASSSELSSRYEQY
TRBV29-1,TRBJ1-1,SALTGLNTEAF
TRBV2,NA,ASSEARTGLGGNEQY
TRBV10-3,TRBJ2-5,AIRAWTGGKETQY
TRBV7-6,NA,ASSDDNYEQY
TRBV3-1,TRBJ1-5,ASSLSSAVRQPQH
TRBV7-8,TRBJ1-3,ASSWGGLDIGNTIY
TRBV2,TRBJ2-3,ASSKAELHTDTQY
TRBV28,TRBJ2-7,AIIPSGRSYEQY
TRBV10-3,TRBJ2-5,AISESSGETQY
TRBV29-1,TRBJ2-3,SVDRVDTEADTQY
TRBV19,TRBJ2-7,ASSGGWGDEQY
TRBV25-1,TRBJ2-5,ASRTQGGTLETQY
TRBV12-3/TRBV12-4,TRBJ1-2,ASSLPGTYGYA
TRBV29-1,TRBJ2-1,SVEYFLSPSNEQF